This entry describes one T cell receptor beta chain. The antigen remains unidentified. The sample comes from a study of cytomegalovirus exposure and HLA in healthy donors. Study-level findings and limits: In vitro testing confirmed a few CMV-associated chains as specific for CMV antigens. 16,951 TCR beta sequences were associated with HLA alleles at 0.05 false discovery rate in a later analysis. The authors judged a highly shared variant cluster likely a sequencing artifact.

The germline CDR1 and CDR2 sequences are LNHNV and YYDKDF (reference sequence). The CDR3 contains 14 residues. After removal of 1 base from V and 4 bases from J, the junction contained 1 base not matched to a gene. The study ran its PCR with 60 Vbeta and 13 Jbeta primers. The protocol was immunoSEQ multiplex PCR, while the TCRdb copy is restricted to in-frame clones and leaves out a portion. Of 90,000 to 110,000 clones listed, approximately 70% are singletons. Whereas donors were nominally healthy upon sampling, unrecorded immune exposures were probable. The sample comprised PBMCs. The sequence came from a woman in her 70s in good health and CMV-seropositive. The chain uses TRBV15 and TRBJ1-2; 9 nucleotides match TRBD1. DNA for the CDR3: TGTGCCACCAGCAGAGCACAGGGGGCCTATGGCTACACCTTC. It encodes CATSRAQGAYGYTF.